This TCR beta chain was captured in a study of cytomegalovirus exposure and HLA in healthy donors. Study-level results: Earlier analysis looked at TCR beta V segments, and most were productive about 90% or about 30% of the time. Later, TCR association rates were found to vary by HLA locus, highest for DRB1 and lowest for HLA-C. The later analysis indicated that the majority of CMV-associated TCR beta chains appeared HLA-restricted. The HLA-A and HLA-B alleles of most subjects were reportedly predicted accurately from TCR beta sequences.

It was with 60 Vbeta and 13 Jbeta primers that the PCR ran. Sequencing used immunoSEQ multiplex PCR; TCRdb keeps in-frame clones, though not all of them. This sample has more than 140,000 clones; around 79% occur once, and the top ten carry around 6.2%. This clone was found a few times. The antigen remains unidentified. Per the germline V gene, CDR1 is MDHEN and CDR2 is SYDVKM. CDR3 length: 17 amino acids. V lost 4 bases and J lost 4; bases outside the gene matches: 12. The sample comprised PBMCs. The clonotype comes from a man younger than 40 in good health and CMV-seropositive. The V call is TRBV28, the J call TRBJ1-1; 10 bases are shared with TRBD1. The CDR3 loop is CASSSPGQGRGGTEAFF. DNA of the CDR3: TGTGCCAGCAGTTCACCGGGACAGGGGCGAGGGGGCACTGAAGCTTTCTTT. Full variable domain (outside the CDR3, taken from reference TRBV28 and TRBJ1-1): DVKVTQSSRYLVKRTGEKVFLECVQDMDHENMFWYRQDPGLGLRLIYFSYDVKMKEKGDIPEGYSVSREKKERFSLILESASTNQTSMYLCASSSPGQGRGGTEAFFGQGTRLTVV.